These T cell receptor beta chains were read from a single sample in a study of vaccination and CD4 T cells after COVID-19. No antigen is known for these receptors. TCRdb redid the calling of the PCR reads with MiXCR, one entry per CDR3 protein. The table includes 15,000 to 20,000 distinct CDR3 sequences, roughly 60% detected once. The specimen sequenced was CD4+ T cells from blood, cultured in vitro. These receptors were collected from a human donor who had recovered from COVID-19. CDR3s include the opening cysteine and the closing phenylalanine or tryptophan. A D gene is named only where the DNA matches it firmly. The listing skips clone size in some rows; elsewhere it reads once, few, many or a size class.

TRBJ2-3	NA	NA	TRBV7-9	CASSIRAADTQYF	TGTGCCAGCAGCATAAGGGCCGCAGATACGCAGTATTTT
TRBJ1-5	TRBD1	medium-sized	TRBV7-6	CASSLAPGGAKDSNQPQHF	TGTGCCAGCAGCTTAGCCCCAGGGGGCGCGAAGGATAGCAATCAGCCCCAGCATTTT
TRBJ2-7	TRBD2	NA	TRBV7-9	CASSSLAGVPYEQYF	TGTGCCAGCAGCTCACTAGCGGGAGTCCCCTACGAGCAGTACTTC
TRBJ2-2	NA	NA	TRBV1	CTSSHDSGLAGEGPGELFF	TGCACCAGCAGCCATGACTCGGGACTAGCGGGAGAGGGGCCCGGGGAGCTGTTTTTT
TRBJ1-6	NA	few	TRBV27	CASSPTFTGLGSPLHF	TGTGCCAGCAGCCCCACCTTCACAGGGTTAGGCTCACCCCTCCACTTT
TRBJ1-5	NA	few	TRBV20-1	CSARQKNQAQHF	TGCAGTGCGCGGCAGAAGAATCAGGCCCAGCATTTT
TRBJ1-1	NA	NA	TRBV27	CAVRANTEAFF	TGTGCCGTACGGGCAAACACTGAAGCTTTCTTT
TRBJ1-1	TRBD1	NA	TRBV5-6	CASSWRSGTVNTEAFF	TGTGCCAGCAGCTGGCGATCCGGGACAGTGAACACTGAAGCTTTCTTT
TRBJ1-4	NA	medium-sized	TRBV20-1	CSASDSLGLEKLFF	TGCAGTGCTTCGGACAGCTTAGGGCTTGAAAAACTGTTTTTT
TRBJ1-2	NA	once	TRBV12-3/TRBV12-4	CASSEMGIYGYTF	TGTGCCAGCAGTGAGATGGGGATATATGGCTACACCTTC
TRBJ2-1	TRBD2	NA	TRBV10-3	CAIGGGGDNEQFF	TGTGCCATCGGCGGCGGGGGGGACAATGAGCAGTTCTTC
TRBJ1-4	NA	NA	TRBV24-1	CATRRQQNEKLFF	TGTGCCACCCGACGACAGCAGAATGAAAAACTGTTTTTT
TRBJ2-7	TRBD2	NA	TRBV19	CASSPRGRAGSYEQYF	TGTGCCAGTAGTCCCCGCGGGAGGGCCGGATCCTACGAGCAGTACTTC
TRBJ2-7	TRBD2	NA	TRBV5-1	CASMRAGESGYEQYF	TGCGCCAGCATGAGGGCGGGAGAATCGGGGTACGAGCAGTACTTC